A single sample gave rise to the 9 T cell receptor beta chains below, sequenced in a study of blood T cell repertoires in COVID-19. Profiled with immunoSEQ multiplex PCR; TCRdb holds only in-frame clones, not every one. This table has 250,000 to 300,000 clones, 80% to 90% appearing once. Sequencing was performed on peripheral blood. The receptor source for this set is a man between 60 and 75 years old with acute or convalescent COVID-19.

The rearrangement uses TRBV28 and TRBJ1-2; the match to TRBD1 covers 7 bases. The CDR3 spans 13 residues. V dropped 9 bases and J dropped 6; count of bases not matched to a gene: 10. The V gene's germline CDR1 is MDHEN and CDR2 SYDVKM. The chain's CDR3 is CASTRQGRDGYTF. CDR3 nucleotides: TGTGCCAGTACCCGACAGGGCCGGGATGGCTACACCTTC.

The chain links TRBV2 to TRBJ1-5; D remains ambiguous. V was trimmed by 6 bases and J by 0 bases, leaving 9 bases between them. There are 14 residues in the CDR3. Germline loops: CDR1 SNHLY, CDR2 FYNNEI. CDR3 DNA: TGTGCCAGCAGCGGCAGGCTTAGCAATCAGCCCCAGCATTTT. It specifies CASSGRLSNQPQHF.

This clone was detected a few times. This chain joins TRBV6-5 and TRBJ1-4, with D maybe TRBD1 (5 bases). V was shortened by 2 bases and J by 10 bases, with 11 bases between the two germline ends. This CDR3 is 13 amino acids long. Per germline, CDR1 MNHEY and CDR2 SVGAGI. The CDR3 spells CASSYAGGGKLFF. CDR3 bases: TGTGCCAGCAGTTACGCGGGCGGGGGAAAACTGTTTTTT.

A few counts support this clone. This chain's CDR3 is CAISQEPYEQYF. The CDR3 coding sequence is TGTGCCATCAGCCAGGAACCCTACGAGCAGTACTTC. The chain couples TRBV10-3 to TRBJ2-7; no definite D call. Trimming cost V 6 bases and J 2 bases, with 8 bases left between them. The CDR3 sequence is 12 residues long. Per germline, CDR1 ENHRY and CDR2 SYGVKD.

Only one count was recorded for this clone. The chain uses TRBV18 and TRBJ2-5, with D unresolved. The CDR3 has 14 amino acids. Per the germline V gene, CDR1 is KGHSH and CDR2 is LQKENI. Trimming took 1 base from V and 1 from J, leaving 7 bases between them. The CDR3 DNA reads as TGTGCCAGCTCACCACGATACATCCAAGAGACCCAGTACTTC. Its protein is CASSPRYIQETQYF. The entire variable domain, with the rest obtained from reference TRBV18 and TRBJ2-5, is as follows: NAGVMQNPRHLVRRRGQEARLRCSPMKGHSHVYWYRQLPEEGLKFMVYLQKENIIDESGMPKERFSAEFPKEGPSILRIQQVVRGDSAAYFCASSPRYIQETQYFGPGTRLLVL.

This clone appeared once. The chain is built from TRBV5-1 and TRBJ2-6; 8 positions agree with TRBD2. The CDR3 is 16 amino acids. V shed 4 bases, J shed 0 bases, and the junction held 3 bases outside the gene matches. CDR1 SGHRS and CDR2 YFSETQ come from the germline V gene. The CDR3 DNA sequence: TGCGCCAGCAGCCGGGCGGGGGGCTCTGGGGCCAACGTCCTGACTTTC. This translates into CASSRAGGSGANVLTF.

The rearrangement uses TRBV27 and TRBJ1-5; the match to TRBD1 covers 9 bases. The CDR3 is 15 amino acids. In germline, CDR1 is MNHEY, CDR2 SMNVEV (reference sequence). V was pared by 4 bases and J by 4 bases, with 5 bases of the junction left unmatched. The CDR3 DNA sequence: TGTGCCAGCAGTTCCGGACAGGGGCTGAATCAGCCCCAGCATTTT. It specifies CASSSGQGLNQPQHF.

Concerning this clone: Given a much more abundant clone one base away, this may be a read error. The chain links TRBV6-5 to TRBJ2-3; TRBD2 agrees at 12 bases. Germline V gene data show CDR1 as MNHEY and CDR2 as SVGAGI. This CDR3 region has 15 residues. V trimming: 5 bases; J trimming: 2 bases; junction bases outside the gene matches: 2. CDR3 protein: CASSRTSGDTDTQYF. In nucleotides, the CDR3 is TGTGCCAGCAGTCGGACTAGCGGGGACACAGATACGCAGTATTTT.

V is TRBV7-2 and J is TRBJ1-5; a weak D match, TRBD1 (5 bases). Germline V gene sequence: CDR1 SGHTA, CDR2 FQGNSA. The CDR3 is 14 amino acids. Trimming removed 2 bases at V and 8 bases at J, with 13 bases between. The CDR3 loop reads CASSLNPRGEPQHF. As DNA, the CDR3 is TGTGCCAGCAGCTTAAACCCACGGGGGGAGCCCCAGCATTTT.